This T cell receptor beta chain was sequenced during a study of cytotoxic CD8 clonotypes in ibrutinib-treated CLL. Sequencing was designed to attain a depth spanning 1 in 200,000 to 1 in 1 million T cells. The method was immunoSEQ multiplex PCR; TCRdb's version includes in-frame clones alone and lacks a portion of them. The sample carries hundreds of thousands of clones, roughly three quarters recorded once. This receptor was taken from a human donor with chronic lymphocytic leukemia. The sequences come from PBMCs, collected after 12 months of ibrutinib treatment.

Here the CDR3 DNA reads TGTGCCAGCAGTCGACAGATTCGCACTGAAGCTTTCTTT. Translation: CASSRQIRTEAFF. The chain recombines TRBV6-6 with TRBJ1-1, with a weak D call TRBD1 (5 bases). This CDR3 spans 13 amino acids. Trimming cost V 5 bases and J 4 bases, with 11 bases left between them. Germline CDR1 reads MNHNY; CDR2 reads SVGAGI (reference sequence).